Reported below is one TCR beta chain. Its specific antigen is unknown. Per-nucleotide qualities are absent, and no much larger clonotype sits a single base away. This specimen belongs to a study of Graves' ophthalmopathy and Graves' hyperthyroidism (dated by TCRdb to the late 2010s). About the study as a whole: Peripheral blood was collected at initial diagnosis, before any treatment. An independent validation cohort was composed of about 20 hyperthyroidism patients and about 17 patients who later progressed from hyperthyroidism to ophthalmopathy. In total, approximately 130 blood samples were TCR-sequenced: fewer than 50 ophthalmopathy, approximately 75 hyperthyroidism and around 17 hyperthyroidism-to-ophthalmopathy patients. A discovery set of 100 patients (roughly 43 ophthalmopathy, around 57 stable hyperthyroidism) was enrolled to explore V-J signatures distinguishing ophthalmopathy from hyperthyroidism. TCR beta repertoire signatures were used to distinguish Graves' ophthalmopathy from Graves' hyperthyroidism and to predict progression to ophthalmopathy. For training and testing, the 95 to 100 patients in the discovery cohort were randomly divided in a 7:3 ratio. In more than five hyperthyroidism patients, T-cell repertoires of thyroid tissue and blood were compared. Once sampling was done, hyperthyroidism patients were given methimazole at a starting dose of 30 mg daily, while ophthalmopathy patients were given high-dose intravenous methylprednisolone.

TCR beta CDR3 regions were amplified from RNA transcripts for repertoire sequencing. The first round was an RT-PCR using HTBI primers with the Qiagen OneStep RT-PCR kit, and this first round was followed by a second-round multiplex PCR, then size selection and purification. The libraries underwent paired-end sequencing with 100 bp reads on an Illumina HiSeq2000. The source study handled its data this way. SOAPnuke was used for read processing, and reads with adapters, uncalled bases, a mean Phred below 15, or no exact constant-primer or identifier match were discarded. COPE v1.2.5 was used to merge high-quality paired reads. Unique nucleotide sequences were defined as clonotypes and aligned to IMGT TRB V, D and J references using MiTCR v1.1. The analysis was limited to V-J combinations with a frequency above 0.0001, which together covered 99% to 99.2% of repertoires. A TCR clonal expansion and chaos score per V-J combination was defined as the ratio of F50 clonal expansion to chaos observed in the TCRdist matrix. Welch's t-statistics and random forest were used to narrow the features down to around 12 V-J combinations, which were then fed into a naive Bayes classifier. The Morisita-Horn index was used to measure how similar the thyroid and blood repertoires were. TCRdb itself trimmed the public reads at Q25 with fastp, ran MiXCR and retained productive beta chains. Every distinct CDR3 protein forms one entry, paired with its most common genes and DNA. These V and J calls originate from TCRdb's pipeline instead of the authors' own analysis. This sample lists hundreds of thousands of distinct CDR3 sequences; over 13% were detected once. Jointly, the top ten make up approximately 9.8% of the sample.

The ophthalmopathy patients had moderately to severely active disease, with a Clinical Activity Score of 3 or higher, a NOSPECS grade of 4 or higher, and a disease duration of less than 3 months. Patients with other autoimmune diseases, uncontrolled infections, pregnancy or lactation were excluded from the study. Diagnosis was based on clinical symptoms, serum thyroxine, TRAb, thyroid ultrasound and orbital computed tomography. PBMCs were isolated from about 9.1 ml of fresh peripheral blood by Ficoll-Paque density gradient centrifugation. Total RNA was extracted using Trizol reagent, and RNA quality was checked on an Agilent 2100 Bioanalyzer. Beyond this particular receptor, the publication reports: In validation, the model predicted ophthalmopathy progression with over 60% sensitivity and approximately 75% specificity; around twelve predicted patients were CT-confirmed with GO in a median of roughly 6.8 months. Ophthalmopathy was separated from stable hyperthyroidism by the 13-signature model with 85% to 90% sensitivity and approximately 84% specificity in cross-validation and with 80%/75% in the test set. Among expanded thyroid clonotypes with frequency above 0.001, most also showed up in blood, which suggests that blood repertoires may reflect the thyroid immune response. Sample size was not statistically predetermined, and group allocation was not concealed from the investigators.

The clonotype originates from a woman aged 30 to 39 with Graves' ophthalmopathy. Donor details come from another sample of the same person, matched by shared clones. Material: blood.

The CDR3 loop reads CASSPDSKGTEAFF. The nucleotide sequence reads TGTGCCAGCAGCCCGGACAGTAAAGGCACTGAAGCTTTCTTT. The rearranged chain carries TRBV4-2 and TRBJ1-1; the D region possibly corresponds to TRBD1 (6 bases align). The trim is 4 bases for V and 4 bases for J, with a gap of 13 bases between the germline ends. CDR1 LGHNA and CDR2 YNFKEQ are derived from the germline V gene. The CDR3 runs 14 amino acids, cysteine and phenylalanine included. Only the CDR3 part of the read is kept: 42 bases, read in frame from the first base.